This TCR beta chain is from a study of blood T cell repertoires in COVID-19. For the study at large: T cells, B-cell-depleted T cells, or PBMCs supplied cDNA or gDNA.

As handled by the study authors: It was from reference gene primer amplification that nucleated cell counts were estimated. Only in-frame clones appear in the TCRdb table, and some are missing; sequencing was by immunoSEQ multiplex PCR. The V and J calls and the clone size are those of that table, but D and trimming were determined from the DNA. This sample carries 90,000 or so clones, approximately 92% of them seen once, and the ten largest clones take approximately 5.5%. CDR1 is MDHEN, CDR2 SYDVKM, per germline. The ends were cut back, 4 bases at V and 1 base at J, with 7 bases in the middle. The CDR3 runs to 14 residues.

This chain connects TRBV28 to TRBJ2-2; D might be TRBD1 (5 bases). The sample consisted of peripheral blood. The source of this sequence is a woman of 80 years or more with active COVID-19. The chain's CDR3 is CASSSGQNTGELFF. The CDR3 DNA reads as TGTGCCAGCAGTTCAGGACAGAACACCGGGGAGCTGTTTTTT.